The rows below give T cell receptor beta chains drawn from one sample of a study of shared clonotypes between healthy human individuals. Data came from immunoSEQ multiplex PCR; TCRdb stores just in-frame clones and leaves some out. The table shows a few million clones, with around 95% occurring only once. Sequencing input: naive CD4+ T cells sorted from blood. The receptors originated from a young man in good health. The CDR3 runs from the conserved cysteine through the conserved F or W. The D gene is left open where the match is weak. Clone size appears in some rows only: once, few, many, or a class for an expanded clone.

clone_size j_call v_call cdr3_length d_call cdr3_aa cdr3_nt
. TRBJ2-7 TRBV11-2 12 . CASTPNGNEQYF TGTGCCAGCACCCCAAACGGCAATGAGCAGTACTTC
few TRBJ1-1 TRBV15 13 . CATSRDRNTEAFF TGTGCCACCAGCAGAGACAGGAACACTGAAGCTTTCTTT
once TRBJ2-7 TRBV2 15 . CASSDDKGIPYEQYF TGTGCCAGCAGTGACGACAAGGGAATCCCCTACGAGCAGTACTTC
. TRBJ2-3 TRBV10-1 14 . CASSESGRPDTQYF TGCGCCAGCAGTGAGTCTGGAAGACCCGATACGCAGTATTTT
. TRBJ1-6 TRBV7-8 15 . CANSLKSSYNSPLHF TGTGCCAACAGCTTAAAGAGCTCCTATAATTCACCCCTCCACTTT
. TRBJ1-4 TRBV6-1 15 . CASSPVGLMGEKLFF TGTGCCAGCAGCCCCGTTGGTTTAATGGGGGAAAAACTGTTTTTT
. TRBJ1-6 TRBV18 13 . CASSPPGASPLHF TGTGCCAGCTCACCACCAGGGGCTTCACCCCTCCACTTT
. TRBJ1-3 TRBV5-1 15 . CASSLEGVMGNTIYF TGCGCCAGCAGCTTGGAGGGGGTTATGGGAAACACCATATATTTT
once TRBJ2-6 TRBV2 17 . CASSDLGRGPGANVLTF TGTGCCAGCAGTGATCTAGGTCGGGGCCCTGGGGCCAACGTCCTGACTTTC
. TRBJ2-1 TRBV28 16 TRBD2 CASSSLSGGSYNEQFF TGTGCCAGCAGTTCCCTCAGCGGGGGGAGCTACAATGAGCAGTTCTTC
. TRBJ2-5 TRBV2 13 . CASRRQVQETQYF TGTGCCAGCAGGCGACAGGTCCAAGAGACCCAGTACTTC
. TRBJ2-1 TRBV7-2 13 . CASSLGPNNEQFF TGTGCCAGCAGCTTGGGACCCAACAATGAGCAGTTCTTC
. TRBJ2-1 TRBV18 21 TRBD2 CASSPRRKTTSGGDSYNEQFF TGTGCCAGCTCACCACGGAGAAAGACAACTAGCGGGGGGGATTCCTACAATGAGCAGTTCTTC
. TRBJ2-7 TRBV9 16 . CASSDQRDAGLREQYF TGTGCCAGCAGCGACCAAAGGGACGCGGGTCTTCGGGAGCAGTACTTC
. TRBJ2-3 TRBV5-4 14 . CASSLPSGADTQYF TGTGCCAGCAGCTTACCCAGCGGAGCGGATACGCAGTATTTT
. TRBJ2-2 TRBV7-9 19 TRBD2 CASSLGTSDTERNTGELFF TGTGCCAGCAGCTTGGGGACTAGCGATACAGAAAGGAACACCGGGGAGCTGTTTTTT
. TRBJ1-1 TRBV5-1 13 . CASSDDLSTEAFF TGCGCCAGCAGCGACGATTTGAGCACTGAAGCTTTCTTT
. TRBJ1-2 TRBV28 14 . CASRPPAVVYGYTF TGTGCCAGCAGGCCCCCAGCGGTGGTCTATGGCTACACCTTC
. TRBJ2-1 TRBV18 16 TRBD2 CASSPDAGAPRGEQFF TGTGCCAGCTCACCTGATGCGGGAGCCCCGAGAGGTGAGCAGTTCTTC
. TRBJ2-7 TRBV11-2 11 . CASSPRDEQYF TGTGCCAGCAGCCCCCGGGACGAGCAGTACTTC
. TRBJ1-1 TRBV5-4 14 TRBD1 CASSAGTANTEAFF TGTGCCAGCAGCGCGGGGACAGCGAACACTGAAGCTTTCTTT
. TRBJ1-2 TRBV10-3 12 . CAISVAGQGYTF TGTGCCATCAGTGTGGCGGGTCAAGGCTACACCTTC
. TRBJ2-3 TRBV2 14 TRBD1 CASGIQGAGDTQYF TGTGCCAGCGGGATACAGGGGGCGGGAGATACGCAGTATTTT
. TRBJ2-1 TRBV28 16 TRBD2 CASTETGTSVPDEQFF TGTGCCAGCACCGAAACCGGGACTAGCGTTCCCGATGAGCAGTTCTTC
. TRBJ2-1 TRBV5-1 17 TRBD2 CASSITGASGFYNEQFF TGCGCCAGCAGTATAACCGGGGCTAGCGGGTTTTACAATGAGCAGTTCTTC
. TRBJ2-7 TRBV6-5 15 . CASRTTGRNSYEQYF TGTGCCAGCAGGACCACCGGCAGGAACTCCTACGAGCAGTACTTC
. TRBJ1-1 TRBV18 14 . CASSPIGQDTEAFF TGTGCCAGCTCACCAATAGGACAAGACACTGAAGCTTTCTTT
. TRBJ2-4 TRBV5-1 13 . CASNPETGNIQYF TGCGCCAGCAACCCGGAGACGGGAAACATTCAGTACTTC
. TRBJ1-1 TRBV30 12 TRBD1 CALDRDNTEAFF TGTGCCTTAGACAGGGATAACACTGAAGCTTTCTTT
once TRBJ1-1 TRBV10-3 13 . CAISESQSTEAFF TGTGCCATCAGTGAGTCCCAGAGCACTGAAGCTTTCTTT
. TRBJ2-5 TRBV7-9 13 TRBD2 CASSLGGGETQYF TGTGCCAGCAGCTTAGGCGGGGGGGAGACCCAGTACTTC
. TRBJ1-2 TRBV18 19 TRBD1 CASSTESGTGAVVGYGYTF TGTGCCAGCTCAACAGAATCCGGGACAGGGGCGGTGGTAGGCTATGGCTACACCTTC
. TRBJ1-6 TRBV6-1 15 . CASSASDGQSSPLHF TGTGCCAGCAGTGCCTCTGACGGGCAGAGTTCACCCCTCCACTTT
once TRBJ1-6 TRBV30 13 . CAWSWQGFNPLHF TGTGCCTGGAGTTGGCAGGGTTTTAATCCCCTCCACTTT
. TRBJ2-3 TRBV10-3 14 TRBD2 CAISELAGEGTQYF TGTGCCATCAGTGAACTAGCGGGGGAAGGAACGCAGTATTTT
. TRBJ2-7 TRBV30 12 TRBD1 CAGSGTGVEQYF TGTGCCGGATCCGGGACAGGTGTAGAGCAGTACTTC
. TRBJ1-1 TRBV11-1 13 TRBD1 CASTRQGYTEAFF TGTGCCAGCACCAGACAGGGGTACACTGAAGCTTTCTTT
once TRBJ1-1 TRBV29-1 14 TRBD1 CSVVVQGAGTEAFF TGCAGCGTTGTGGTACAGGGGGCCGGGACTGAAGCTTTCTTT
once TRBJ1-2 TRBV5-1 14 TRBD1 CASSIGQANYGYTF TGCGCCAGCAGCATTGGACAGGCCAACTATGGCTACACCTTC
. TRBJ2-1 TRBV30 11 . CAWSPQGGQFF TGTGCCTGGAGTCCACAAGGGGGGCAGTTCTTC
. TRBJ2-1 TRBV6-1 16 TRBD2 CASSELAGRSYNEQFF TGTGCCAGCAGTGAACTAGCGGGACGATCCTACAATGAGCAGTTCTTC
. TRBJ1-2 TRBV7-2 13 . CASSLVIGAGYTF TGTGCCAGCAGCTTAGTTATAGGAGCTGGCTACACCTTC
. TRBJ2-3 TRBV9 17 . CASSVELSGGVTDTQYF TGTGCCAGCAGCGTAGAACTAAGTGGGGGAGTCACAGATACGCAGTATTTT
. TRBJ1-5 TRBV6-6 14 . CASSRGDSNQPQHF TGTGCCAGCAGTAGGGGTGATAGCAATCAGCCCCAGCATTTT
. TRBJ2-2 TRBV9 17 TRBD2 CASSTRAGATNTGELFF TGTGCCAGCAGCACCCGAGCGGGGGCCACGAACACCGGGGAGCTGTTTTTT
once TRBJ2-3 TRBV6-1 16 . CASSEPDRTRTDTQYF TGTGCCAGCAGTGAACCCGACAGGACACGTACAGATACGCAGTATTTT
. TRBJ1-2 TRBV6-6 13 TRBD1 CASSRQGVSGYTF TGTGCCAGCAGTCGACAGGGGGTTTCTGGCTACACCTTC
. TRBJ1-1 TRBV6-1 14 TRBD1 CASRPGQMNTEAFF TGTGCCAGCAGACCGGGACAGATGAACACTGAAGCTTTCTTT
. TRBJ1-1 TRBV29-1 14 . CSVETRLLNTEAFF TGCAGCGTTGAAACTCGTCTATTGAACACTGAAGCTTTCTTT
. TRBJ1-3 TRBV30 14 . CAWTAGVSGNTIYF TGTGCCTGGACTGCAGGGGTCTCTGGAAACACCATATATTTT
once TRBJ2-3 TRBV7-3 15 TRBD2 CASSFGGGAGDTQYF TGTGCCAGCAGCTTTGGCGGGGGGGCTGGAGATACGCAGTATTTT
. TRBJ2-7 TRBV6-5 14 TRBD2 CASSRDYPSYEQYF TGTGCCAGCAGTCGGGACTACCCTTCCTACGAGCAGTACTTC
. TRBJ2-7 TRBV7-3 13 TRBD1 CASSLQGDYEQYF TGTGCCAGCAGCTTACAGGGGGACTACGAGCAGTACTTC
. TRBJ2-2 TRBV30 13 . CAWRSVGTGELFF TGTGCCTGGAGGTCGGTAGGGACCGGGGAGCTGTTTTTT
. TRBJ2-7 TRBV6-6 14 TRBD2 CASSAGTSAYEQYF TGTGCCAGCAGCGCCGGGACTAGCGCCTACGAGCAGTACTTC
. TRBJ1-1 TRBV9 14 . CASSVLTGNTEAFF TGTGCCAGCAGCGTTCTGACAGGGAACACTGAAGCTTTCTTT
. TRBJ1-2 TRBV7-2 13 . CASSLAGFGGYTF TGTGCCAGCAGCTTAGCCGGGTTCGGTGGCTACACCTTC
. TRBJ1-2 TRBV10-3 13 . CAISADREGGYTF TGTGCCATCAGTGCTGACCGGGAGGGCGGCTACACCTTC